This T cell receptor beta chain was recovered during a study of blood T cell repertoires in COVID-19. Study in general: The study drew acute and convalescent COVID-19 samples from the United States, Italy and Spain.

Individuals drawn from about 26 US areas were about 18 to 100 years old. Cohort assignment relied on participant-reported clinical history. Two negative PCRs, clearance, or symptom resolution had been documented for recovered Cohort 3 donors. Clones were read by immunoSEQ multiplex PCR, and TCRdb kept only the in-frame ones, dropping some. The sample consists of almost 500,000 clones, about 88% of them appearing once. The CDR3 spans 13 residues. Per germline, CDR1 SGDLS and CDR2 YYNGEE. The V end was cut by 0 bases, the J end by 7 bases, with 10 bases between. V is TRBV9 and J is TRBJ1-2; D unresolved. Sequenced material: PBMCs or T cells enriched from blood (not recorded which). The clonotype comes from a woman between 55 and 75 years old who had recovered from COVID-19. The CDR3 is CASSVVNEGGYTF. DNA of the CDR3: TGTGCCAGCAGCGTAGTTAATGAGGGTGGCTACACCTTC.